The T cell receptor (beta chain) described here comes from a study of CD8 T cells in Susac syndrome. An amount of RNA that ranged from about 0.45 to 1 ug was reverse transcribed with random hexamers. TCRdb re-analysed the immunoSEQ multiplex PCR reads in MiXCR, keeping a single row per CDR3 protein. The sample contains about 160,000 distinct CDR3 sequences, 90% to 95% of which appear only once. The CDR3 extends over 14 amino acids. The V gene's germline CDR1 is MNHNS and CDR2 SASEGT. With V trimmed by 6 bases and J by 7 bases, 6 bases remained unmatched. CD8+ and CD4+ blood T cells underwent TCR beta sequencing. The authors negatively isolated CD8+ and CD4+ T cells and FACS-enriched TEMRA cells.

The sequence was obtained from a human donor in good health. Input material: CD4+ T cells from PBMCs. The rearrangement uses TRBV6-1 and TRBJ2-3; 11 positions agree with TRBD1. The CDR3 DNA sequence: TGTGCCAGCAGGGGGACAGGGGGTGGAAATACGCAGTATTTT. Residues: CASRGTGGGNTQYF.